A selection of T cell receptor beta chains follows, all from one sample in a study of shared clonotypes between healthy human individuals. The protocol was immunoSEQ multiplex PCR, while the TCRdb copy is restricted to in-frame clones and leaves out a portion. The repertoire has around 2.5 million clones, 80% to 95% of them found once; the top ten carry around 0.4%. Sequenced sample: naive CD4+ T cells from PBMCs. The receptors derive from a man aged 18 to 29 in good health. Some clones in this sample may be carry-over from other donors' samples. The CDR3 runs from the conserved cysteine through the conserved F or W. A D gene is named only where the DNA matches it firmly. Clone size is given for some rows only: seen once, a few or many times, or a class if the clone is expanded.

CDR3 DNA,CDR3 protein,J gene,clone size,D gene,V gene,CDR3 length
TGTGCCAGTGGGACCGGACAGGGGGCAACCGAGCAGTACTTC,CASGTGQGATEQYF,TRBJ2-7,.,TRBD1,TRBV28,14
TGCGCCAGCAGCGAACAGGGCGCGGAAGGCGAGCAGTACTTC,CASSEQGAEGEQYF,TRBJ2-7,.,.,TRBV5-1,14
TGTGCTAGTGCCTCTAGCGGGACAGATACGCAGTATTTT,CASASSGTDTQYF,TRBJ2-3,.,TRBD2,TRBV12-5,13
TGTGCCAGCGGATTTCGGTCTTACGAGCAGTACTTC,CASGFRSYEQYF,TRBJ2-7,.,.,TRBV5-6,12
TGTGCCAGCAGCTTAGGCCTGCAGGGTAATGAAAAACTGTTTTTT,CASSLGLQGNEKLFF,TRBJ1-4,.,.,TRBV11-2,15
TGTGCCAGCATCAGGGGTTTTAATGAAAAACTGTTTTTT,CASIRGFNEKLFF,TRBJ1-4,.,.,TRBV2,13
TGTGCCAGCAGCCCCGCCGGCTCCGCTTACAAGGAGCAGTTCTTC,CASSPAGSAYKEQFF,TRBJ2-1,.,.,TRBV2,15
TGTGCCAGCTCACCATCGGCGGCTAGCACAGATACGCAGTATTTT,CASSPSAASTDTQYF,TRBJ2-3,.,.,TRBV18,15
TGTGCCAGCAGCTACCGGGACCCCGGCGGCGAGCAGTACTTC,CASSYRDPGGEQYF,TRBJ2-7,.,.,TRBV7-2,14
TGTGCCAGCAGTTACCGGACTAGCGGGAGCTCCTACGAGCAGTACTTC,CASSYRTSGSSYEQYF,TRBJ2-7,.,TRBD2,TRBV6-5,16
TGCGCCAGCACCCCTGGTGGGACCGACACTGAAGCTTTCTTT,CASTPGGTDTEAFF,TRBJ1-1,.,.,TRBV5-1,14
TGTGCCAGCACCTTTTCCTCGTTCGCAACTAATGAAAAACTGTTTTTT,CASTFSSFATNEKLFF,TRBJ1-4,.,.,TRBV28,16
TGTGCCAGCAGCGAAAGGGACAGGGTGACGGCGGGAGTCGAGACCGGGGAGCTGTTTTTT,CASSERDRVTAGVETGELFF,TRBJ2-2,.,.,TRBV12-1,20
TGCAGTGCTAGATATGAAGAGACCCAGTACTTC,CSARYEETQYF,TRBJ2-5,.,.,TRBV20-1,11
TGTGCCAGCAGAATGACAGTAGTTAACTATGGCTACACCTTC,CASRMTVVNYGYTF,TRBJ1-2,once,.,TRBV6-1,14
TGTGCCAGCAGTAGTCCGGGACTAGCGACTCACGAGCAGTACTTC,CASSSPGLATHEQYF,TRBJ2-7,.,TRBD2,TRBV28,15
TGTGCCAGCAGCCAAGTTCCGGCGGGAGGGATTACCGGGGAGCTGTTTTTT,CASSQVPAGGITGELFF,TRBJ2-2,.,TRBD2,TRBV4-2,17
TGTGCCAGCAGCTCCGACAGGGGGCGAGATACGCAGTATTTT,CASSSDRGRDTQYF,TRBJ2-3,.,TRBD1,TRBV28,14
TGTGCCAGCAGTTTTGGCAGAGGCAATCAGCCCCAGCATTTT,CASSFGRGNQPQHF,TRBJ1-5,.,.,TRBV28,14
TGTGCCAGCAGTTTTGTAGCGGCCTCCTACGAGCAGTACTTC,CASSFVAASYEQYF,TRBJ2-7,.,.,TRBV28,14
TGTGCCAGCACCCCTGCGTGGGCGGATACGCAGTATTTT,CASTPAWADTQYF,TRBJ2-3,.,.,TRBV6-1,13
TGTGCCAGCAGCCAAAGCCCAGAAAACACTGAAGCTTTCTTT,CASSQSPENTEAFF,TRBJ1-1,.,.,TRBV4-2,14